This TCR beta chain was found in a study of blood T cell repertoires in COVID-19. Study as a whole: PBMCs, B-cell-depleted T cells, or T cells were the source of the cDNA or gDNA that made up the material.

Germline values: CDR1 SGHDN, CDR2 FVKESK. The CDR3 runs 18 residues. V lost 4 bases, J lost 3 bases, and 22 bases lay in between. Original processing notes: The assay estimated nucleated cells by amplifying reference gene primers. Assay: immunoSEQ multiplex PCR; the TCRdb copy retains only in-frame clones and omits some. V and J calls and clone size come straight from that table; D and trimming were deduced from the DNA. The sample has about 81,000 clones, roughly 91% seen once. This sequence originates from a woman aged 45 to 65 in a cohort sampled during active COVID-19. Sample: peripheral blood. V is TRBV14 and J is TRBJ2-1, with D possibly TRBD1 on 6 matching bases. The CDR3 coding sequence is TGTGCCAGCAGCCCGTACTCGTCCCTACAGGGAATCTACAATGAGCAGTTCTTC. Protein product: CASSPYSSLQGIYNEQFF. Filled out from reference TRBV14 and TRBJ2-1, the complete variable domain reads EAGVTQFPSHSVIEKGQTVTLRCDPISGHDNLYWYRRVMGKEIKFLLHFVKESKQDESGMPNNRFLAERTGGTYSTLKVQPAELEDSGVYFCASSPYSSLQGIYNEQFFGPGTRLTVL.